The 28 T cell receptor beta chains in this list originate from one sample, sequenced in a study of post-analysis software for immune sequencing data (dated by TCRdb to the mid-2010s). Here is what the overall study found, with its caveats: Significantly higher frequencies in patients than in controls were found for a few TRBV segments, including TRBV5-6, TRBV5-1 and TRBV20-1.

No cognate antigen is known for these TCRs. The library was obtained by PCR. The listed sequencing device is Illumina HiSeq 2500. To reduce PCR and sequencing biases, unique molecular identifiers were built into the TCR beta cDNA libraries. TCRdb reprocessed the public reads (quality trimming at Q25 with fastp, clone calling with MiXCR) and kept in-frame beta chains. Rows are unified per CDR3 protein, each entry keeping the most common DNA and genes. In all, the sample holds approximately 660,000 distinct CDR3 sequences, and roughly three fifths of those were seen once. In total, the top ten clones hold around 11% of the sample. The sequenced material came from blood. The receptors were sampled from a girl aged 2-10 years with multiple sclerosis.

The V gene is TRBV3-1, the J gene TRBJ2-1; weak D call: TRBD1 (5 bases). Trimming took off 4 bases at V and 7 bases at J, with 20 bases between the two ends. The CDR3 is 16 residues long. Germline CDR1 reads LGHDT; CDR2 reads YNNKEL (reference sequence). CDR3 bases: TGTGCCAGCAGCCCAGGGCTCCTCTCTGGGTGGAATGAGCAGTTCTTC. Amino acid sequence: CASSPGLLSGWNEQFF.

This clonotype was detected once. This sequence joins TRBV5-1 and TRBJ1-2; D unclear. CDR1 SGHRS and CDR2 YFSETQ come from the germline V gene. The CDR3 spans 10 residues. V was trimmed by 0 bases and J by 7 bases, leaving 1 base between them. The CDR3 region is CASSLAGYTF. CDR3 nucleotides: TGCGCCAGCAGCTTGGCTGGCTACACCTTC.

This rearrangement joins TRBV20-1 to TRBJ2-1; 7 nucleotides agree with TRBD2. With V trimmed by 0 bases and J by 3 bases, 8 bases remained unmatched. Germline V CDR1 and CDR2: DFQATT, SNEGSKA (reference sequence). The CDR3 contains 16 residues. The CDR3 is CSAREGGSGFYNEQFF. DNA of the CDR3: TGCAGTGCTAGAGAGGGGGGTAGCGGGTTCTACAATGAGCAGTTCTTC.

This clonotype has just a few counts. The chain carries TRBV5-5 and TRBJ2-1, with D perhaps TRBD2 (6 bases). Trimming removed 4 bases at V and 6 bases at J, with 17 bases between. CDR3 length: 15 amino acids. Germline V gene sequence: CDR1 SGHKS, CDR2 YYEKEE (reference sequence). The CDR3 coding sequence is TGTGCCAGCAGCCCTGAAATAGCGGTGCCCAATGAGCAGTTCTTC. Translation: CASSPEIAVPNEQFF.

CDR3 amino acids: CASSLTTGGGQETQYF. The CDR3 bases are TGTGCCAGCAGTTTAACGACAGGGGGAGGACAAGAGACCCAGTACTTC. The rearrangement uses TRBV12-3 or TRBV12-4 and TRBJ2-5; 9 nucleotides match TRBD1. The CDR3 contains 16 residues. Germline trimming cut 2 bases from V and 2 bases from J; bases unmatched to any gene: 6.

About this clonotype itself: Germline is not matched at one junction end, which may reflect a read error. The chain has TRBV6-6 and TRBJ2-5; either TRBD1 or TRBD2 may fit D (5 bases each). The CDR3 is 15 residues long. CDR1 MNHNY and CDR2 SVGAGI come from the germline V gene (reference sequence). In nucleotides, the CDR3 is TGTGCCAGCAGCCGGCCCCTGACAGAGGGAGAGACCCGGTACTTC. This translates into CASSRPLTEGETRYF.

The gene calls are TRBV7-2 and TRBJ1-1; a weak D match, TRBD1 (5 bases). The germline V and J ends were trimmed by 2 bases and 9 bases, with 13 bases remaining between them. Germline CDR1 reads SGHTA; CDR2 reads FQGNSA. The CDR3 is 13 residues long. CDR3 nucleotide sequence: TGTGCCAGCAGCTTATCTCGGGACGACAAAGCTTTCTTT. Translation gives CASSLSRDDKAFF.

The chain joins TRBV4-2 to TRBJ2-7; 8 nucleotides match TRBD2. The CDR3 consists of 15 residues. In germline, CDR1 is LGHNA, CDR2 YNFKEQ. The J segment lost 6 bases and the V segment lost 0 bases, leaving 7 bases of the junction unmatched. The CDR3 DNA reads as TGTGCCAGCAGCCAAGAGGCCAGCGGGAGTTTCGAGCAGTACTTC. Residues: CASSQEASGSFEQYF.

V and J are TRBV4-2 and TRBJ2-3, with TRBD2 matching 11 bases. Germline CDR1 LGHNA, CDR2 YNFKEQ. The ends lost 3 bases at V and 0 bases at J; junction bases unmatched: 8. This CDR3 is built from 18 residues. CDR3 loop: CASSQVSGTSGSTDTQYF. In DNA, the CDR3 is TGTGCCAGCAGCCAGGTTAGCGGGACTAGCGGTAGCACAGATACGCAGTATTTT.

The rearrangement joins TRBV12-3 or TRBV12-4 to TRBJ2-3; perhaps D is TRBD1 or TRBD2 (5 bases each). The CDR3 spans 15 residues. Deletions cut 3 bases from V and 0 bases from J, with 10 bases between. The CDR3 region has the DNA TGTGCCAGCAGTTTTGGGGGATCAAGCACAGATACGCAGTATTTT. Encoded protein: CASSFGGSSTDTQYF.

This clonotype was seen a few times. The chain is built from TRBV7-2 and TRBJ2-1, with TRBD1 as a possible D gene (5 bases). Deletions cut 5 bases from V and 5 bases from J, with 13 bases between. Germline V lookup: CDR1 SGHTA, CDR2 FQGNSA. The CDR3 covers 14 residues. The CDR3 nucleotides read TGTGCCAGCAGCCGACGACAGAACAACAATGAGCAGTTCTTC. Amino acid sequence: CASSRRQNNNEQFF. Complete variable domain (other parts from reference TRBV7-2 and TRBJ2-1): GAGVSQSPSNKVTEKGKDVELRCDPISGHTALYWYRQSLGQGLEFLIYFQGNSAPDKSGLPSDRFSAERTGGSVSTLTIQRTQQEDSAVYLCASSRRQNNNEQFFGPGTRLTVL.

The CDR3 DNA is TGCAGCGTTGTAGGGAGGGGGAGGCAAGAGACCCAGTACTTC. Translated, it gives CSVVGRGRQETQYF. The chain combines TRBV29-1 with TRBJ2-5, with D possibly matching TRBD2 (7 bases). Per the germline V gene, CDR1 is SQVTM and CDR2 is ANQGSEA. The CDR3 is made up of 14 amino acids. V lost 4 bases, J lost 2 bases, and 14 bases lay in between.

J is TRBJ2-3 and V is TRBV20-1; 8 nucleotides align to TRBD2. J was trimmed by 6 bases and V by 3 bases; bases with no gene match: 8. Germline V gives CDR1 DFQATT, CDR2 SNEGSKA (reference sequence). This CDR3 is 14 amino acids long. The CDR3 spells CSARGTRHTDTQYF. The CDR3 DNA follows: TGCAGTGCTAGGGGGACTAGACACACTGATACGCAGTATTTT.

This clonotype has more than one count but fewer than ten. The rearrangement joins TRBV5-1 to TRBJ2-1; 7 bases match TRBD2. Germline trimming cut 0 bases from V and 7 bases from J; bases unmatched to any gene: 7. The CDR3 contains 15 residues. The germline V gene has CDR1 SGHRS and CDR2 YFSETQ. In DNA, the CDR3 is TGCGCCAGCAGCTTGGAGAGCGGGATGGGTAATGAGCAGTTCTTC. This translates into CASSLESGMGNEQFF.

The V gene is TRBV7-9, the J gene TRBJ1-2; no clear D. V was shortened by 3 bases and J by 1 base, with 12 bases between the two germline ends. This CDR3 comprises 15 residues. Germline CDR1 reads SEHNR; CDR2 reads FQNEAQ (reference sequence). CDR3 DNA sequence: TGTGCCAGCAGCTTGACTAGGGAATTTAACTATGGCTACACCTTC. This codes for CASSLTREFNYGYTF.

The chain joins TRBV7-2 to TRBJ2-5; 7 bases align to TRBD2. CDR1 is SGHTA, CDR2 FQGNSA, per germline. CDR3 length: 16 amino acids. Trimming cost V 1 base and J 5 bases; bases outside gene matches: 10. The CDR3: CASSLVRGSFGETQYF. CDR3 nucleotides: TGTGCCAGCAGCTTAGTGCGGGGGTCCTTTGGGGAGACCCAGTACTTC.

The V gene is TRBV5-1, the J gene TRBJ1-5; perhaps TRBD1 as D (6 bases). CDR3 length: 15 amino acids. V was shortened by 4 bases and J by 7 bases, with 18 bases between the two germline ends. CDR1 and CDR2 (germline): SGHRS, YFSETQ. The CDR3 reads CASSLRGGSDQPQHF. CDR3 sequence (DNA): TGCGCCAGCAGCCTCAGGGGTGGAAGCGACCAGCCCCAGCATTTT.

The CDR3 spells CASSLKLSGTPTGEQYF. The CDR3, as DNA: TGTGCCAGCAGTCTTAAACTTTCCGGGACACCCACCGGGGAGCAGTACTTC. The V and J genes are TRBV7-8 and TRBJ2-7, with D perhaps TRBD1 (6 bases). CDR1 is SGHVS, CDR2 FQNEAQ, per germline. V lost 6 bases and J 7 bases, leaving 28 bases between the germline ends. This CDR3 comprises 17 residues.

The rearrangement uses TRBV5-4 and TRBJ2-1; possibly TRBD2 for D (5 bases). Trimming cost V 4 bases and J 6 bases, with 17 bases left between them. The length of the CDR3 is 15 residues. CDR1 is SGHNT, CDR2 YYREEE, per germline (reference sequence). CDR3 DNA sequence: TGTGCCAGCAGCCCGGAGGACGGAACCTCCAATGAGCAGTTCTTC. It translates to CASSPEDGTSNEQFF. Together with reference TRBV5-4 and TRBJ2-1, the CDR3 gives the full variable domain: ETGVTQSPTHLIKTRGQQVTLRCSSQSGHNTVSWYQQALGQGPQFIFQYYREEENGRGNFPPRFSGLQFPNYSSELNVNALELDDSALYLCASSPEDGTSNEQFFGPGTRLTVL.

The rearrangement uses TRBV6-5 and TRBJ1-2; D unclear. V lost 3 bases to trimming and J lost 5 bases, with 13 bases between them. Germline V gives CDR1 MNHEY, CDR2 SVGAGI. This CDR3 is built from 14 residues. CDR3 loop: CASSYRRQAYGYTF. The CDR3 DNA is TGTGCCAGCAGTTATAGAAGGCAGGCATATGGCTACACCTTC.

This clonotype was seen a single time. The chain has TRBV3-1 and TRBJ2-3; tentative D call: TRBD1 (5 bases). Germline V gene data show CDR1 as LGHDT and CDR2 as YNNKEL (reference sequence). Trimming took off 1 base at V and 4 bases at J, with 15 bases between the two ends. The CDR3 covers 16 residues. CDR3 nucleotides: TGTGCCAGCAGCCAAGGTGGGCAGTGGGGCGCAGATACGCAGTATTTT. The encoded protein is CASSQGGQWGADTQYF.

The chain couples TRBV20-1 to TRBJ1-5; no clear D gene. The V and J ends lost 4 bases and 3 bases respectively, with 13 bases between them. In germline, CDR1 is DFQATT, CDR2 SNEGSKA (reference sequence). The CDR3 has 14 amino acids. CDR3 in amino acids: CSAIERANNQPQHF. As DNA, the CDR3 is TGCAGTGCTATCGAAAGAGCGAACAATCAGCCCCAGCATTTT.

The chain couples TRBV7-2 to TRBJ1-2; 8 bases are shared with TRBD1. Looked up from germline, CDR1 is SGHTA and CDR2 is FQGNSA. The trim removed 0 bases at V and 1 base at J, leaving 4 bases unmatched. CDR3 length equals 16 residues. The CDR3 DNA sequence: TGTGCCAGCAGCTTAGCCCACAGGGGGAATAACTATGGCTACACCTTC. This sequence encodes CASSLAHRGNNYGYTF.

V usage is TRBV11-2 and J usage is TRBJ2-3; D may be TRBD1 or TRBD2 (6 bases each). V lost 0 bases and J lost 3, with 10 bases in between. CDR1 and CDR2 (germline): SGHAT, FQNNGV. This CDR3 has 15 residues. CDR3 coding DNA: TGTGCCAGCAGCTTAGAGGGGGGCTTAACAGATACGCAGTATTTT. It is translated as CASSLEGGLTDTQYF.

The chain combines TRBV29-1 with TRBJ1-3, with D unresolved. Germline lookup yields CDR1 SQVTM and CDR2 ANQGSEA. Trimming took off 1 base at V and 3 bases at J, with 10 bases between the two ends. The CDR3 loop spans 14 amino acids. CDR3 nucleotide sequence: TGCAGCGTTGAAGGAGGGATAATTGGAAACACCATATATTTT. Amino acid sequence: CSVEGGIIGNTIYF. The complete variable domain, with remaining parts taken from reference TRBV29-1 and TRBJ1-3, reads SAVISQKPSRDICQRGTSLTIQCQVDSQVTMMFWYRQQPGQSLTLIATANQGSEATYESGFVIDKFPISRPNLTFSTLTVSNMSPEDSSIYLCSVEGGIIGNTIYFGEGSWLTVV.

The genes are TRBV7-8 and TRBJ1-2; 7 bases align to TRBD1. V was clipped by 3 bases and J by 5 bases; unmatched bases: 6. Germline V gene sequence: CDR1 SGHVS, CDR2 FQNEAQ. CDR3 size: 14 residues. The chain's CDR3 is CASSFGDRTYGYTF. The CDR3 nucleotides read TGTGCCAGCAGCTTTGGGGACAGAACATATGGCTACACCTTC.

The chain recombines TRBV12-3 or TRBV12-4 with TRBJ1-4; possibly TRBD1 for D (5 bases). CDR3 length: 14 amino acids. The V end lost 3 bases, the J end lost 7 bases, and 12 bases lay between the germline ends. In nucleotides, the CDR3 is TGTGCCAGCAGTTTTGAGGCAGGGAGTGAAAAACTGTTTTTT. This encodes CASSFEAGSEKLFF.

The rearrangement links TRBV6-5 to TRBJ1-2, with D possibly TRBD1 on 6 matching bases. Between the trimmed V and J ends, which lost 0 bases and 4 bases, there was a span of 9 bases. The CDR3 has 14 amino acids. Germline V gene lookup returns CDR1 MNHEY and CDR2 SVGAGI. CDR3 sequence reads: CASSYSGQPYGYTF. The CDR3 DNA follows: TGTGCCAGCAGTTACTCAGGACAGCCCTATGGCTACACCTTC.